A single sample gave rise to the 14 T cell receptor beta chains below, sequenced in a study of blood T cell repertoires in COVID-19. TCRdb's copy holds only in-frame clones and misses some; the assay was immunoSEQ multiplex PCR. The sample lists fewer than 300,000 clones; about 91% were seen once. The sample consisted of PBMCs or T cells enriched from blood (not recorded which). These receptors were obtained from a middle-aged woman with acute COVID-19.

This chain uses TRBV3-1 (or the pseudogene TRBV3-2) with TRBJ2-1; D might be TRBD2 (5 bases). Trimming cost V 4 bases and J 14 bases, with 15 bases left between them. From germline, CDR1 is LGHDT and CDR2 YNNKEL (reference sequence). This CDR3 comprises 12 residues. CDR3 in amino acids: CASSRGGGPEFF. CDR3 coding DNA: TGTGCCAGCAGCCGAGGAGGTGGCCCAGAGTTCTTC.

The sample holds a few counts of this clone. The chain carries TRBV6-5 and TRBJ2-5, with a possible D match to TRBD2 (6 bases). The V end was cut by 7 bases, the J end by 0 bases, with 12 bases between. The V gene's germline CDR1 is MNHEY and CDR2 SVGAGI. The CDR3 extends over 14 amino acids. The CDR3, as DNA: TGTGCCAGCATGTGGCTAGCGTACCAAGAGACCCAGTACTTC. This translates into CASMWLAYQETQYF.

Here the CDR3 reads CASREDAENSPLHF. For the CDR3, the DNA is TGTGCCAGCAGGGAGGACGCAGAAAATTCACCCCTCCACTTT. The chain joins TRBV6-5 to TRBJ1-6; D unclear. V lost 6 bases and J lost 7, with 13 bases in between. This CDR3 has 14 residues. The germline gives CDR1 MNHEY, CDR2 SVGAGI.

The chain recombines TRBV29-1 with TRBJ1-2; TRBD1 might be the D (5 bases). Germline CDR1 is SQVTM and CDR2 is ANQGSEA. There are 12 residues in the CDR3. Trimming removed 4 bases from V and 6 bases from J, with 12 bases in between. The DNA for the CDR3 is TGCAGCGTTGTTGGGGGGACGAATGGCTACACCTTC. The encoded protein is CSVVGGTNGYTF.

The J gene is TRBJ1-2, the V gene TRBV6-5; D is possibly TRBD1 (6 bases). Germline V CDR1 and CDR2: MNHEY, SVGAGI. The CDR3 has 13 amino acids. Trimming cost V 8 bases and J 2 bases, with 12 bases left between them. The CDR3 DNA sequence: TGTGCCAGCCTAGGACAGCCGAACTATGGCTACACCTTC. This translates into CASLGQPNYGYTF.

The CDR3 loop reads CASSGRSYTF. The CDR3 nucleotides read TGTGCCAGCAGCGGGCGGAGCTACACCTTC. The rearrangement joins TRBV9 to TRBJ1-2; D gene ambiguous. The CDR3 spans 10 residues. V was trimmed by 3 bases and J by 9 bases, leaving 6 bases between them. CDR1 is SGDLS and CDR2 is YYNGEE in the germline V gene.

The chain has TRBV30 and TRBJ2-3; possible D gene TRBD1, 5 bases. Trimming pared 0 bases from V and 1 base from J, leaving 11 bases between. The CDR3 loop spans 15 amino acids. CDR1 GTSNPN and CDR2 SVGIG come from the germline V gene (reference sequence). The CDR3 loop reads CAWSVSRAGTDTQYF. CDR3 sequence (DNA): TGTGCCTGGAGTGTTAGCAGGGCAGGCACAGATACGCAGTATTTT.

The chain is built from TRBV5-1 and TRBJ2-1; 10 bases match TRBD2. V dropped 0 bases and J dropped 7; count of bases not matched to a gene: 7. This CDR3 has 16 amino acids. The germline V gene encodes CDR1 SGHRS and CDR2 YFSETQ. The CDR3 DNA reads as TGCGCCAGCAGCTTGGGGTTAGCGGGAGGTTCGAATGAGCAGTTCTTC. It is translated as CASSLGLAGGSNEQFF.

CDR3 nucleotide sequence: TGTGCCAGCAGCGCGGGAGGGCCGTATGAGCAGTTCTTC. This encodes CASSAGGPYEQFF. This rearrangement joins TRBV3-1 (or the pseudogene TRBV3-2) to TRBJ2-1, with 9 bases fitting TRBD2. The germline V gene encodes CDR1 LGHDT and CDR2 YNNKEL (reference sequence). After removal of 5 bases from V and 8 bases from J, the junction contained 4 bases not matched to a gene. The CDR3 is 13 residues long.

This rearrangement joins TRBV28 to TRBJ2-4, with 9 bases lining up with TRBD1. Germline loops: CDR1 MDHEN, CDR2 SYDVKM. The CDR3 runs to 18 residues. V gave up 7 bases and J gave up 2 bases; unmatched junction bases: 15. CDR3 amino acids: CASKKLAGTGFSKNIQYF. The CDR3 nucleotides are TGTGCCAGCAAAAAACTAGCCGGGACAGGGTTTTCCAAAAACATTCAGTACTTC.

The chain joins TRBV6-2 or TRBV6-3 to TRBJ1-5; maybe TRBD1 (5 bases). CDR1 is MNHEY, CDR2 SVGEGT, per germline. CDR3 length: 16 amino acids. V lost 5 bases and J 0 bases, leaving 14 bases between the germline ends. CDR3 amino acids: CASSPQLGRSNQPQHF. The CDR3 DNA follows: TGTGCCAGCAGTCCCCAATTGGGGCGTAGCAATCAGCCCCAGCATTTT.

The V and J genes are TRBV18 and TRBJ2-7; no clear D. Germline lookup yields CDR1 KGHSH and CDR2 LQKENI. V lost 0 bases and J lost 7, with 7 bases in between. The CDR3 extends over 12 amino acids. The CDR3 loop is CASSPPTGEQYV. CDR3 nucleotides: TGTGCCAGCTCACCACCGACGGGTGAGCAGTACGTC.

CDR3 sequence (DNA): TGCGCCAGCAGCCCGGCAGGGGCCTATGGCTACACCTTC. Its translation: CASSPAGAYGYTF. This chain connects TRBV5-1 to TRBJ1-2; possibly TRBD1 for D (6 bases). There are 13 residues in the CDR3. The V and J ends lost 4 bases and 4 bases respectively, with 11 bases between them. CDR1 and CDR2 (germline): SGHRS, YFSETQ.

As concerns this clone: This may be a read error: a much more frequent sequence differs by one nucleotide. This rearrangement joins TRBV27 to TRBJ1-2; 9 bases fit TRBD1. This CDR3 is built from 14 residues. The trim removed 6 bases at V and 4 bases at J, leaving 6 bases unmatched. Germline V gene sequence: CDR1 MNHEY, CDR2 SMNVEV (reference sequence). In nucleotides, the CDR3 is TGTGCCAGCAGATCGGGACAGGGTAGCTATGGCTACACCTTC. Its translation: CASRSGQGSYGYTF.